Listed below are T cell receptor beta chains from one sample, sequenced in a study of blood T cell repertoires in COVID-19. Sequencing used immunoSEQ multiplex PCR; TCRdb keeps in-frame clones, though not all of them. This table has around 300,000 clones, around 86% appearing once. Sequenced input: peripheral blood. The receptor set was obtained from a middle-aged woman who had recovered from COVID-19. The CDR3 runs from the conserved cysteine through the conserved F or W. The order of the fields is J gene, clone size, V gene, D gene, CDR3 DNA, CDR3 protein. D genes are given only for firm matches. Some rows mark clone size as missing; the rest say once, few, many or name a class of expanded clone.

>TRBJ2-7|.|TRBV5-1|.
TGCGCCAGCAGCGTGGGACACGGGGGCTACGAGCAGTACTTC
CASSVGHGGYEQYF
>TRBJ1-1|.|TRBV10-3|.
TGTGCCATCAGTGAGGGGGGGGCGCGGACTGAAGCTTTCTTT
CAISEGGARTEAFF
>TRBJ2-1|.|TRBV5-4|TRBD2
TGTGCCAGCAGCTTGGGACTAGCGGATAACAATGAGCAGTTCTTC
CASSLGLADNNEQFF
>TRBJ1-2|.|TRBV2|TRBD1
TGTGCCAGCATTGCTTCGGGGACAGGGGGATTTGGCTACACCTTC
CASIASGTGGFGYTF
>TRBJ2-7|.|TRBV5-1|TRBD1
TGCGCCAGCATCCAGGGGCCAATCGGGACAGGGATTCACGAGCAGTACTTC
CASIQGPIGTGIHEQYF
>TRBJ2-3|.|TRBV7-6|TRBD2
TGTGCCAGCAGCTTAGCGCGGGGGACCGGCACAGATACGCAGTATTTT
CASSLARGTGTDTQYF
>TRBJ2-3|.|TRBV5-1|.
TGCGCCAGCAGCTATGATTTAGCGGCCACTTCCACAGATACGCAGTATTTT
CASSYDLAATSTDTQYF
>TRBJ2-3|once|TRBV7-3|TRBD1
TGTGCCAGCAGTCCAACAGGGGTAGGAACAGATACGCAGTATTTT
CASSPTGVGTDTQYF
>TRBJ2-1|.|TRBV7-8|.
TGTGCCAGCAGCTTAGATGTAGCGGTGGAAAATGAGCAGTTCTTC
CASSLDVAVENEQFF
>TRBJ1-5|.|TRBV28|.
TGTGCCAGCAGTTTCCGAGGGCTGGATCAGCCCCAGCATTTT
CASSFRGLDQPQHF
>TRBJ2-1|.|TRBV4-1|TRBD2
TGCGCCAGCAGCCCCGCTAGCGGGGGTTACAATGAGCAGTTCTTC
CASSPASGGYNEQFF
>TRBJ1-5|.|TRBV2|.
TGTGCCAGCAGTGAAGAGCAGGTGAGCAATCAGCCCCAGCATTTT
CASSEEQVSNQPQHF
>TRBJ2-3|.|TRBV3-1/TRBV3-2|TRBD2
TGTGCCAGCAGGGGACTAGCGGGAGGGTCAGATACGCAGTATTTT
CASRGLAGGSDTQYF
>TRBJ1-5|.|TRBV6-5|.
TGTGCCAGCAGGGACAGTATTTTTAGCAATCAGCCCCAGCATTTT
CASRDSIFSNQPQHF
>TRBJ1-3|.|TRBV12-5|.
TGTGCTAGTGGTTTGGTAACAGGAGCTGGAAACACCATATATTTT
CASGLVTGAGNTIYF